One and the same sample provided the 13 T cell receptor beta chains below, sequenced in a study of OX40 agonist ivuxolimab in advanced cancers. Profiling relied on immunoSEQ multiplex PCR, and the TCRdb table lists in-frame clones only, not all of them. In the table there are about 51,000 clones, almost 90% of which are singletons. The source was CD4+ or CD8+ T cells sorted from blood, collected in a trial of the OX40 agonist ivuxolimab. Source of these receptors: an adult with an advanced solid tumor such as melanoma, head and neck, liver or kidney cancer.

This chain connects TRBV10-2 to TRBJ2-7; D could derive from TRBD1 or TRBD2 (6 bases each). The V gene lost 6 bases and the J gene lost 3 bases, with 15 bases spanning the gap. The germline V gene has CDR1 WSHSY and CDR2 SAAADI. CDR3 size: 14 residues. The chain's CDR3 is CASSGGVDSYEQYF. The CDR3 bases are TGCGCCAGCAGCGGAGGGGTGGACAGCTACGAGCAGTACTTC.

This clone showed up just a few times. This chain connects TRBV5-1 to TRBJ2-6; 10 bases align to TRBD2. Germline loops: CDR1 SGHRS, CDR2 YFSETQ. V shed 0 bases, J shed 2 bases, and the junction held 8 bases outside the gene matches. CDR3 size: 19 residues. DNA of the CDR3: TGCGCCAGCAGCTTGGAGGTAGCGGGGGGATTTGCTGGGGCCAACGTCCTGACTTTC. This gives the protein CASSLEVAGGFAGANVLTF.

This chain uses TRBV5-6 with TRBJ1-1; D is undetermined. Per germline, CDR1 SGHDT and CDR2 YYEEEE. The CDR3 covers 17 residues. V was trimmed by 3 bases and J by 1 base, leaving 19 bases between them. CDR3 in amino acids: CASSSGKLRIKNTEAFF. The CDR3 nucleotides are TGTGCCAGCAGCTCCGGGAAGTTGAGGATTAAGAACACTGAAGCTTTCTTT.

This chain joins TRBV14 and TRBJ2-5; 8 nucleotides align to TRBD2. The CDR3 spans 16 residues. Trimming took 2 bases from V and 5 from J; bases not matched to a gene: 10. Germline-derived CDR1 and CDR2 are SGHDN and FVKESK. CDR3 amino acids: CASSQRSPAGGETQYF. CDR3 bases: TGTGCCAGCAGCCAAAGATCCCCCGCGGGAGGCGAGACCCAGTACTTC.

The chain links TRBV9 to TRBJ1-2, with 12 bases fitting TRBD1. The V segment lost 4 bases and the J segment 7 bases; nucleotides outside the gene matches: 8. This CDR3 is built from 15 residues. CDR1 and CDR2 (germline): SGDLS, YYNGEE. As DNA, the CDR3 is TGTGCCAGCAGCTTCTCGGGACAGGGGGCGCGTGGCTACACCTTC. Protein: CASSFSGQGARGYTF. Combining the CDR3 with reference TRBV9 and TRBJ1-2 gives the whole variable domain DSGVTQTPKHLITATGQRVTLRCSPRSGDLSVYWYQQSLDQGLQFLIQYYNGEERAKGNILERFSAQQFPDLHSELNLSSLELGDSALYFCASSFSGQGARGYTFGSGTRLTVV.

The table lists this clone with a few counts. The chain joins TRBV7-3 to TRBJ1-2; D gene uncertain. The V end was cut by 1 base, the J end by 0 bases, with 3 bases between. In germline, CDR1 is SGHTA, CDR2 FQGTGA. There are 13 residues in the CDR3. CDR3 coding DNA: TGTGCCAGCAGCTTAATGGCTAACTATGGCTACACCTTC. Protein product: CASSLMANYGYTF. Full variable domain (outside the CDR3, taken from reference TRBV7-3 and TRBJ1-2): GAGVSQTPSNKVTEKGKYVELRCDPISGHTALYWYRQSLGQGPEFLIYFQGTGAADDSGLPNDRFFAVRPEGSVSTLKIQRTERGDSAVYLCASSLMANYGYTFGSGTRLTVV.

V usage is TRBV7-6 and J usage is TRBJ2-3; D is unresolved. Germline assignment: CDR1 SGHVS and CDR2 FNYEAQ. V gave up 4 bases and J gave up 2 bases, with 10 bases separating them. The length of the CDR3 is 14 residues. CDR3 sequence reads: CASSSRRTTDTQYF. The DNA of the CDR3 is TGTGCCAGCAGCTCGCGGAGAACCACAGATACGCAGTATTTT.

The chain links TRBV7-2 to TRBJ1-1, with D perhaps matching TRBD1 (5 bases). CDR3 size: 13 residues. With 1 base removed from V and 6 bases from J, the gap between germline ends came to 9 bases. Germline CDR1 reads SGHTA; CDR2 reads FQGNSA. The CDR3: CASSLGRDPEAFF. The CDR3, as DNA: TGTGCCAGCAGCTTAGGCAGGGATCCTGAAGCTTTCTTT.

The CDR3 here is CASSDRLAGEQFF. The CDR3, as DNA: TGTGCCAGCAGTGACCGACTAGCGGGCGAGCAGTTCTTC. This chain links TRBV6-4 with TRBJ2-1; 10 bases align to TRBD2. Germline V gene lookup returns CDR1 MRHNA and CDR2 SNTAGT. This CDR3 has 13 residues. J lost 10 bases, V lost 2 bases, and 2 bases had no gene match.

V gene TRBV10-3 combines with J gene TRBJ2-1; D is unclear. CDR3 length: 16 amino acids. Germline V lookup: CDR1 ENHRY, CDR2 SYGVKD. V lost 0 bases, J lost 6 bases, and 15 bases lay in between. The CDR3 here is CAISESIAVPFNEQFF. The CDR3 DNA sequence: TGTGCCATCAGTGAGTCGATTGCGGTCCCCTTCAATGAGCAGTTCTTC.

This chain connects TRBV7-9 to TRBJ2-5; 9 bases are a match to TRBD1. There are 15 residues in the CDR3. CDR1 is SEHNR, CDR2 FQNEAQ, per germline (reference sequence). V dropped 1 base and J dropped 3; count of bases not matched to a gene: 3. CDR3 sequence: CASSLEGTGKETQYF. DNA of the CDR3: TGTGCCAGCAGCTTAGAAGGGACAGGGAAAGAGACCCAGTACTTC. The variable domain in full, completed from reference TRBV7-9 and TRBJ2-5, reads DTGVSQNPRHKITKRGQNVTFRCDPISEHNRLYWYRQTLGQGPEFLTYFQNEAQLEKSRLLSDRFSAERPKGSFSTLEIQRTEQGDSAMYLCASSLEGTGKETQYFGPGTRLLVL.

As regards this clone: Compared with germline, one end of the junction differs, possibly owing to a read error. The V and J genes are TRBV7-7 and TRBJ2-7, with 9 positions matching TRBD1. This CDR3 is 17 amino acids long. The V gene's germline CDR1 is SSHAT and CDR2 FNYEAQ (reference sequence). CDR3 region: CASSLEGGDRASYEQYF. The CDR3, as DNA: TGTGCTAGCAGCTTAGAGGGGGGGGACAGGGCCTCCTACGAGCAGTACTTC.

V gene TRBV27 combines with J gene TRBJ1-6; the D gene is possibly TRBD1 (5 bases). CDR1 MNHEY and CDR2 SMNVEV come from the germline V gene (reference sequence). The germline V and J ends were trimmed by 2 bases and 8 bases, with 13 bases remaining between them. This CDR3 is 15 amino acids long. DNA of the CDR3: TGTGCCAGCAGTTTAAGGGACGGCCGATATTCACCCCTCCACTTT. Translating it yields CASSLRDGRYSPLHF.